A selection of T cell receptor beta chains follows, all from one sample in a study of T cells after yellow fever vaccination. TCRdb recomputed calls from the 5' RACE reads with MiXCR, one row per CDR3 protein. The repertoire includes a few hundred thousand distinct CDR3 sequences, about 12% of them detected once, and 3.2% sits in the top ten. The starting material was CD4+ T cells sorted from PBMCs, obtained 15 days after the yellow fever booster vaccination. These TCRs come from a man aged 18 to 35 who received the YFV17D yellow fever vaccine. CDR3s leave out the opening cysteine and the closing phenylalanine or tryptophan.

10	TRBV2	TRBJ2-4	ASSEGEIRKY
12	TRBV15	TRBJ2-7	ATSRYRGPYEQY
9	TRBV29-1	TRBJ2-5	SASRGETQY
10	TRBV11-2	TRBJ2-3	ASSRGQATRY
13	TRBV10-3	TRBJ1-2	AISEQTGGISGYT
12	TRBV24-1	TRBJ2-1	ATSDLGRNNEQF
12	TRBV5-1	TRBJ1-4	ASTKDTSNEKLF
12	TRBV5-4	TRBJ2-3	ASSLRDGTDTQY
13	TRBV20-1	TRBJ1-1	SARGRGAGNTEAF
11	TRBV5-1	TRBJ1-1	ASSLDVHTEAF
13	TRBV5-1	TRBJ1-2	ASSGSGTGLWGYT
12	TRBV19	TRBJ2-7	ASSETGGTYEQY
12	TRBV6-2/TRBV6-3	TRBJ1-5	ASSSRQSNQPQH
13	TRBV5-1	TRBJ1-6	ASSLGASYNSPLH
14	TRBV7-9	TRBJ2-2	ASSPSRTGLERELF
14	TRBV4-3	TRBJ2-1	ASMSSRGSSYNEQF
12	TRBV6-2/TRBV6-3	TRBJ2-7	ASSYSGDVYEQY
11	TRBV7-2	TRBJ1-2	ASSLQGYYGYT
16	TRBV29-1	TRBJ2-5	SASESSGGPEGQETQY
13	TRBV18	TRBJ1-2	ASSPPGIPFRGYT
14	TRBV7-9	TRBJ2-6	ASSSPGGPGANVLT
12	TRBV6-5	TRBJ2-2	ASSGLADTGELF